Listed below are T cell receptor beta chains from one sample, sequenced in a study of blood T cell repertoires in COVID-19. The repertoire was sequenced with immunoSEQ multiplex PCR; TCRdb's copy has only in-frame clones and lacks some. The sample lists 200,000 to 300,000 clones, approximately 90% seen once, with roughly 3% in the top ten. Input material: peripheral blood. The receptors shown here come from a man in his late teens or twenties with active or convalescent COVID-19. Both conserved end residues are part of each CDR3. D genes are given only for firm matches. The size field is filled for only some rows; it gives once, few, many or a size class.

cdr3_length,v_call,j_call,clone_size,d_call,cdr3_aa,cdr3_nt
17,TRBV25-1,TRBJ1-2,few,TRBD1,CASSGIRVDRGQGGYTF,TGTGCCAGCAGTGGCATAAGGGTAGACAGGGGGCAAGGGGGCTACACCTTC
17,TRBV24-1,TRBJ2-1,-,TRBD2,CATSEGTSGGGSNEQFF,TGTGCCACCAGTGAAGGGACTAGCGGGGGGGGTTCCAATGAGCAGTTCTTC
14,TRBV6-2/TRBV6-3,TRBJ2-1,-,-,CASSYERNYNEQFF,TGTGCCAGCAGTTACGAGAGAAACTACAATGAGCAGTTCTTC
15,TRBV7-8,TRBJ1-3,-,-,CASSFAGIGGNTIYF,TGTGCCAGCAGCTTCGCGGGAATCGGGGGAAACACCATATATTTT
15,TRBV28,TRBJ1-2,-,-,CASSSNRDFNYGYTF,TGTGCCAGCAGTTCAAACCGGGACTTCAACTATGGCTACACCTTC
13,TRBV14,TRBJ1-2,-,TRBD1,CASSSGQGYGYTF,TGTGCCAGCAGCTCGGGACAGGGTTATGGCTACACCTTC
16,TRBV28,TRBJ2-1,-,TRBD2,CASSSGREDSYNEQFF,TGTGCCAGCAGTTCTGGGCGGGAGGACTCCTACAATGAGCAGTTCTTC
15,TRBV4-2,TRBJ2-3,once,-,CASSATGVSTDTQYF,TGTGCCAGCAGCGCGACGGGGGTTAGCACAGATACGCAGTATTTT
13,TRBV19,TRBJ1-2,-,-,CASRDSPNYGYTF,TGTGCCAGTAGAGACAGTCCTAACTATGGCTACACCTTC
15,TRBV7-2,TRBJ2-7,-,-,CASSPEGGSSYEQYF,TGTGCCAGCAGCCCAGAAGGTGGTAGCAGCTACGAGCAGTACTTC
15,TRBV11-2,TRBJ1-6,-,-,CASSPISGVRSPLHF,TGTGCCAGCAGCCCGATTTCAGGGGTAAGGTCACCCCTCCACTTT
15,TRBV10-3,TRBJ1-3,-,-,CAISMRGSSGNTIYF,TGTGCCATCAGTATGAGGGGGAGCTCTGGAAACACCATATATTTT
16,TRBV6-2/TRBV6-3,TRBJ2-2,-,-,CASSSIQGGDTGELFF,TGTGCCAGCAGTTCAATTCAGGGGGGTGACACCGGGGAGCTGTTTTTT
15,TRBV11-2,TRBJ2-5,-,TRBD2,CASSLGLAGGETQYF,TGTGCCAGCAGCTTAGGGCTAGCGGGAGGAGAGACCCAGTACTTC
14,TRBV7-9,TRBJ1-5,-,-,CASSLTGNNQPQHF,TGTGCCAGCAGCTTGACAGGAAACAATCAGCCCCAGCATTTT
15,TRBV5-4,TRBJ2-2,-,TRBD1,CASSSPGQGAGELFF,TGTGCCAGCAGCTCTCCGGGACAGGGGGCCGGGGAGCTGTTTTTT
14,TRBV5-1,TRBJ2-1,-,-,CASSFDAVGGEQFF,TGCGCCAGCAGCTTTGACGCCGTCGGGGGTGAGCAGTTCTTC
17,TRBV2,TRBJ1-5,-,-,CASSEAVTVYSNQPQHF,TGTGCCAGCAGTGAAGCGGTTACAGTGTATAGCAATCAGCCCCAGCATTTT
14,TRBV9,TRBJ1-1,-,-,CASSDGHPNTEAFF,TGTGCCAGCAGCGATGGACACCCGAACACTGAAGCTTTCTTT
12,TRBV30,TRBJ2-5,-,-,CAWRAGGETQYF,TGTGCCTGGAGAGCGGGTGGTGAGACCCAGTACTTC
13,TRBV30,TRBJ2-7,-,TRBD2,CAWSGGETYEQYF,TGTGCCTGGAGCGGGGGGGAGACCTACGAGCAGTACTTC
17,TRBV27,TRBJ1-3,-,-,CASSLWPPRNSGNTIYF,TGTGCCAGCAGTTTATGGCCCCCTAGGAACTCTGGAAACACCATATATTTT
15,TRBV19,TRBJ2-5,-,TRBD2,CASSIRAGGQETQYF,TGTGCCAGTAGTATACGAGCGGGGGGGCAAGAGACCCAGTACTTC
11,TRBV6-5,TRBJ1-5,-,-,CASGTGRPQHF,TGTGCCAGCGGAACAGGGAGGCCCCAGCATTTT
14,TRBV2,TRBJ2-5,-,-,CASSPRTAQETQYF,TGTGCCAGCAGCCCGAGGACAGCTCAAGAGACCCAGTACTTC
15,TRBV5-8,TRBJ2-1,few,TRBD2,CASSLGQRGNNEQFF,TGTGCCAGCAGCTTGGGCCAGCGGGGTAACAATGAGCAGTTCTTC
14,TRBV27,TRBJ1-2,-,-,CASSTSRGNYGYTF,TGTGCCAGCAGTACAAGTCGGGGTAACTATGGCTACACCTTC
16,TRBV6-1,TRBJ2-7,-,-,CASSEDRVMGAYEQYF,TGTGCCAGCAGTGAAGACAGGGTTATGGGTGCCTACGAGCAGTACTTC
14,TRBV6-2/TRBV6-3,TRBJ1-5,-,-,CASSYGGAWQPQHF,TGTGCCAGCAGTTACGGTGGGGCTTGGCAGCCCCAGCATTTT
13,TRBV6-5,TRBJ1-2,-,TRBD1,CASSSAGGYGYTF,TGTGCCAGCAGTTCGGCAGGGGGTTATGGCTACACCTTC
16,TRBV9,TRBJ1-3,few,-,CASSYAALSSGNTIYF,TGTGCCAGCAGTTACGCGGCACTAAGCTCTGGAAACACCATATATTTT
15,TRBV28,TRBJ2-5,-,TRBD1,CASSGTGGYQETQYF,TGTGCCAGCTCCGGGACAGGGGGATACCAAGAGACCCAGTACTTC
14,TRBV7-9,TRBJ1-5,-,-,CASSFSGPGEPQHF,TGTGCCAGCAGCTTCAGCGGGCCTGGGGAGCCCCAGCATTTT
15,TRBV12-5,TRBJ1-5,-,-,CASALGLSSNQPQHF,TGTGCTAGTGCCCTGGGACTTTCGAGCAATCAGCCCCAGCATTTT
15,TRBV7-9,TRBJ1-5,-,-,CASSSTDSSNQPQHF,TGTGCCAGCAGCTCCACGGACAGTAGCAATCAGCCCCAGCATTTT
15,TRBV4-3,TRBJ2-7,-,TRBD2,CASSPGTSSYYEQYF,TGCGCCAGCAGCCCAGGGACTAGCAGCTACTACGAGCAGTACTTC
16,TRBV7-9,TRBJ2-4,-,-,CASSFEGDLAKNIQYF,TGTGCCAGCAGCTTCGAGGGGGACCTAGCCAAAAACATTCAGTACTTC
14,TRBV4-2,TRBJ2-3,-,TRBD2,CASRLAGVTDTQYF,TGTGCCAGCCGACTAGCGGGAGTAACAGATACGCAGTATTTT
14,TRBV6-5,TRBJ2-7,-,TRBD2,CASDGTSGTYEQYF,TGTGCCAGCGACGGGACTAGCGGGACCTACGAGCAGTACTTC
14,TRBV5-1,TRBJ1-1,-,TRBD1,CASSVQGTGAEAFF,TGCGCCAGCAGCGTTCAGGGTACAGGGGCTGAAGCTTTCTTT
14,TRBV7-2,TRBJ2-1,-,TRBD2,CASSPRTSWDEQFF,TGTGCCAGCAGCCCACGGACTAGCTGGGATGAGCAGTTCTTC
16,TRBV30,TRBJ1-6,few,TRBD1,CAWSVFLGQGNSPLHF,TGTGCCTGGAGTGTATTCCTGGGACAGGGAAATTCACCCCTCCACTTT
14,TRBV7-2,TRBJ2-5,-,TRBD1,CASSSRQGVETQYF,TGTGCCAGCAGCTCTAGGCAGGGGGTAGAGACCCAGTACTTC
13,TRBV7-9,TRBJ2-3,-,-,CASSYQGGDTQYF,TGTGCCAGCAGCTATCAGGGCGGAGATACGCAGTATTTT
13,TRBV9,TRBJ2-2,-,-,CASSGRIAGELFF,TGTGCCAGCAGCGGGAGGATTGCCGGGGAGCTGTTTTTT